This T cell receptor (beta chain) was captured by sequencing in a study of T cell repertoires in cytomegalovirus infection. Across the study: Matching HLA type and CMV infection were both indicated by public TCR beta signatures.

TCRdb redid the calling of the reads with MiXCR, one entry per CDR3 protein. The table has over 150,000 distinct CDR3 sequences, approximately 18% seen once. There are 16 residues in the CDR3. V gave up 1 base and J gave up 4 bases, with 13 bases separating them. Germline assignment: CDR1 SGHTA and CDR2 FQGNSA. A few counts support this clonotype. This chain connects TRBV7-2 to TRBJ2-2; the D gene is possibly TRBD2 (6 bases). Sequenced: CD8+ T cells from PBMCs. The sequence derives from a human donor in good health (CMV status not recorded). Some clones in this sample may be carry-over from other donors' samples. The CDR3 is CASSLEARESTGELFF. The CDR3 DNA sequence: TGTGCCAGCAGCTTAGAGGCCCGGGAGAGCACCGGGGAGCTGTTTTTT. Together with reference TRBV7-2 and TRBJ2-2, the CDR3 gives the full variable domain: GAGVSQSPSNKVTEKGKDVELRCDPISGHTALYWYRQSLGQGLEFLIYFQGNSAPDKSGLPSDRFSAERTGGSVSTLTIQRTQQEDSAVYLCASSLEARESTGELFFGEGSRLTVL.